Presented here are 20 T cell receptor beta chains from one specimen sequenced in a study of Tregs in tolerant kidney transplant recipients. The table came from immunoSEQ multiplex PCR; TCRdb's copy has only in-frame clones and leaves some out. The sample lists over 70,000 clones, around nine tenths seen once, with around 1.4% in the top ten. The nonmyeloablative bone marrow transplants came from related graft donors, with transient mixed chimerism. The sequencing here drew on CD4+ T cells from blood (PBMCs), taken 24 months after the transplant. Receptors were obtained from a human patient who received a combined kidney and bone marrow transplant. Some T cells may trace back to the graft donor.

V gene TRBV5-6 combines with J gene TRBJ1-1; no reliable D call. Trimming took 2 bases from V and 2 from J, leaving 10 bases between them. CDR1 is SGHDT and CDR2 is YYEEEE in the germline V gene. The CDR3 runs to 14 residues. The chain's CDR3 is CASSLLTSNTEAFF. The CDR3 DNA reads TGTGCCAGCAGCTTACTGACAAGTAACACTGAAGCTTTCTTT.

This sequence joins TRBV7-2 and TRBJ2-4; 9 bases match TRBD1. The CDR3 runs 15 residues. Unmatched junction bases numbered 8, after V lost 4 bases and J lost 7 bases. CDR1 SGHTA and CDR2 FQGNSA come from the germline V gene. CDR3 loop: CASSSAGTGRNIQYF. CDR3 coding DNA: TGTGCCAGCAGCTCGGCCGGGACAGGGAGGAACATTCAGTACTTC. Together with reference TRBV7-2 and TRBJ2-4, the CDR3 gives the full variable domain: GAGVSQSPSNKVTEKGKDVELRCDPISGHTALYWYRQSLGQGLEFLIYFQGNSAPDKSGLPSDRFSAERTGGSVSTLTIQRTQQEDSAVYLCASSSAGTGRNIQYFGAGTRLSVL.

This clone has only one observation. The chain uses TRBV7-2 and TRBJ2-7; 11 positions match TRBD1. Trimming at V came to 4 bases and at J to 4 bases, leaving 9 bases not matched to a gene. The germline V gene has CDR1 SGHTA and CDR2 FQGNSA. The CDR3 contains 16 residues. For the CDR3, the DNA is TGTGCCAGCAGCTACAAGTACGGACAGGGGGCTTACGAGCAGTACTTC. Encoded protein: CASSYKYGQGAYEQYF.

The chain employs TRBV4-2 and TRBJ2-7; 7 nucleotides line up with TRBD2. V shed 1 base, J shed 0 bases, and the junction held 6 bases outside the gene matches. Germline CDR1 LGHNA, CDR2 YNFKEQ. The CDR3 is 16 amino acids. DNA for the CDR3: TGTGCCAGCAGCCAAGTTTACGGGGGGAACTCCTACGAGCAGTACTTC. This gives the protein CASSQVYGGNSYEQYF.

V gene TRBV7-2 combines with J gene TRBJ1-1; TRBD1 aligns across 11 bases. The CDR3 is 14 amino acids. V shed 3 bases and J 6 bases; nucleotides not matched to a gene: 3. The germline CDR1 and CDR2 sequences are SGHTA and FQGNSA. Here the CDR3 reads CASSFTGQGAEAFF. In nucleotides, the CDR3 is TGTGCCAGCAGCTTCACGGGACAGGGGGCTGAAGCTTTCTTT.

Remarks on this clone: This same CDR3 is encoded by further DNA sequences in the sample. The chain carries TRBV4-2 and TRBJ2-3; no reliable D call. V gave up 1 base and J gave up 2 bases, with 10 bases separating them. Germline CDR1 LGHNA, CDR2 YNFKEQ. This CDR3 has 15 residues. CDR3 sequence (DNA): TGTGCCAGCAGCCAAGGACTTTGGAACACAGATACGCAGTATTTT. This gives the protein CASSQGLWNTDTQYF.

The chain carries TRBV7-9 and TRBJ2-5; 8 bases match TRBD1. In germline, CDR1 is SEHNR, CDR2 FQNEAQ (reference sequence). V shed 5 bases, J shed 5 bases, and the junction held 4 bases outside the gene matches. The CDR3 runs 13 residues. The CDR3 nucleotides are TGTGCCAGCAGCCTCACAGGGGGTGAGACCCAGTACTTC. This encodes CASSLTGGETQYF.

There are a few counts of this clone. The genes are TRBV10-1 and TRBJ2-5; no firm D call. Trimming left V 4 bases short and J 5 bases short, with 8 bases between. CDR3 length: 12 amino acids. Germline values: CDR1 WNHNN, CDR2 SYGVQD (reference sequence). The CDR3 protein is CASSGLVETQYF. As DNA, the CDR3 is TGCGCCAGCAGTGGGCTAGTTGAGACCCAGTACTTC.

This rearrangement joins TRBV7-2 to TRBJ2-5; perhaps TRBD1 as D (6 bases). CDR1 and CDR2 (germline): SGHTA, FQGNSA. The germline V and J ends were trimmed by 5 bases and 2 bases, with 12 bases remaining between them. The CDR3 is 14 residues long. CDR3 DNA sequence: TGTGCCAGCAGCGCCCATGGACAGCAAGAGACCCAGTACTTC. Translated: CASSAHGQQETQYF.

The CDR3: CASILRTGGGYTF. In DNA form, the CDR3 reads TGTGCCAGCATACTCCGGACAGGGGGCGGCTACACCTTC. This chain uses TRBV6-1 with TRBJ1-2; TRBD1 agrees at 11 bases. The CDR3 extends over 13 amino acids. CDR1 is MNHNS, CDR2 SASEGT, per germline. V shed 7 bases, J shed 8 bases, and the junction held 6 bases outside the gene matches.

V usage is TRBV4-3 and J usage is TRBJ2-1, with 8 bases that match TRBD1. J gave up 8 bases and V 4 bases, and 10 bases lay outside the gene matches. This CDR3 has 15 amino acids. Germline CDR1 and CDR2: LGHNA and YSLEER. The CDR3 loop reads CASSRADRAMDEQFF. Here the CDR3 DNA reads TGCGCCAGCAGCCGAGCGGACAGGGCGATGGATGAGCAGTTCTTC.

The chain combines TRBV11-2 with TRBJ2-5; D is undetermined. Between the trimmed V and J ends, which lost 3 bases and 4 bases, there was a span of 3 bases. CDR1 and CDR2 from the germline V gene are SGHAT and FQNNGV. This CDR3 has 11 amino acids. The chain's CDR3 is CASSLRETQYF. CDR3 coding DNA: TGTGCCAGCAGCTTGCGAGAGACCCAGTACTTC.

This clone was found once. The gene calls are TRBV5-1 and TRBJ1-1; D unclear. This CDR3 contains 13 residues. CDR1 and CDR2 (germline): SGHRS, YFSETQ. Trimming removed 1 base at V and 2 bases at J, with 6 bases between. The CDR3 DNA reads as TGCGCCAGCAGCTTGCCCACTAACACTGAAGCTTTCTTT. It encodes CASSLPTNTEAFF.

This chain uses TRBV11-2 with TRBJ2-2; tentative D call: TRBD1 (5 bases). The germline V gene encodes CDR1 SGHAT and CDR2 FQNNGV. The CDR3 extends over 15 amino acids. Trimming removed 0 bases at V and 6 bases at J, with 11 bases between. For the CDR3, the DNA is TGTGCCAGCAGCTTAGATCTTTGGGGCGCCGGGGAGCTGTTTTTT. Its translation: CASSLDLWGAGELFF.

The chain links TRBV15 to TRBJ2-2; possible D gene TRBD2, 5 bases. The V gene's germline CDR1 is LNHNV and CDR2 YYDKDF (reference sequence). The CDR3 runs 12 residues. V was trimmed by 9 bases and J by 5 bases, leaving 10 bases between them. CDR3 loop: CATSEWTGELFF. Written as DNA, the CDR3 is TGTGCCACTAGCGAGTGGACCGGGGAGCTGTTTTTT.

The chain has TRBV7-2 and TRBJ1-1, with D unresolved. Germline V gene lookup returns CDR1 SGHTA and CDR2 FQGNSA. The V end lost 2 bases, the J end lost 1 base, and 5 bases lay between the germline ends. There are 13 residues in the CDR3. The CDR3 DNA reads TGTGCCAGCAGCTTAACGGGGAACACTGAAGCTTTCTTT. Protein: CASSLTGNTEAFF.

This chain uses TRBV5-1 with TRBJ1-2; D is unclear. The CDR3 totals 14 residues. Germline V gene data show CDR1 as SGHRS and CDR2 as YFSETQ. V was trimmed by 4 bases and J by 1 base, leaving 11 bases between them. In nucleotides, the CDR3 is TGCGCCAGCAGCCCTGGCGGCCATAACTATGGCTACACCTTC. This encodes CASSPGGHNYGYTF.

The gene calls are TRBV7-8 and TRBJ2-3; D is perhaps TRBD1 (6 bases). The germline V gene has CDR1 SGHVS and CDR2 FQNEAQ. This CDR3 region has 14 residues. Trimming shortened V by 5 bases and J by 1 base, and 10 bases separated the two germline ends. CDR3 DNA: TGTGCCAGCAGCCACCGACAGGGCACAGATACGCAGTATTTT. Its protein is CASSHRQGTDTQYF.

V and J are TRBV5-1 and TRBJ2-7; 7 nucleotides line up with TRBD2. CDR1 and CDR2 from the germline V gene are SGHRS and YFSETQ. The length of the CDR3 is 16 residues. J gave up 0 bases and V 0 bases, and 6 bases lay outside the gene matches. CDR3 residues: CASSLAGGAPSYEQYF. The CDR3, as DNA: TGCGCCAGCAGCTTGGCGGGGGGTGCCCCCTCCTACGAGCAGTACTTC.

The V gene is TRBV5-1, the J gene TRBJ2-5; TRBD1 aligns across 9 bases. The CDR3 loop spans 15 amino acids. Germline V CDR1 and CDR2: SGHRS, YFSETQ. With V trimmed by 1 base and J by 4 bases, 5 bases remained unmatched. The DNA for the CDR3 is TGCGCCAGCAGCTTGATGACAGGGGGTCCAGAGACCCAGTACTTC. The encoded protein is CASSLMTGGPETQYF.